These T cell receptor beta chains were read from a single sample in a study of T cell responses to AZD1222 COVID-19 vaccine. The data were produced by immunoSEQ multiplex PCR, yet TCRdb's version contains in-frame clones alone and is incomplete. Of approximately 67,000 clones listed, around 86% are singletons. The source material was peripheral blood, sampled on day 0 of AZD1222 vaccination. These receptors all stem from an adult in good health. Each CDR3 is given with its conserved first and last residue. The D gene is left open where the match is weak. Clone size is given for some rows only: seen once, a few or many times, or a class if the clone is expanded.

d_gene: TRBD1
abundance: few
j_gene: TRBJ1-4
v_gene: TRBV18
CDR3aa: CASSPPTTGDEKLFF
CDR3nt: TGTGCCAGCTCACCACCAACCACAGGGGATGAAAAACTGTTTTTT

d_gene: TRBD1
abundance: NA
j_gene: TRBJ1-1
v_gene: TRBV25-1
CDR3aa: CASSEGTGPTEAFF
CDR3nt: TGTGCCAGCAGTGAAGGGACAGGGCCCACTGAAGCTTTCTTT

d_gene: TRBD2
abundance: NA
j_gene: TRBJ2-1
v_gene: TRBV19
CDR3aa: CASSTTSGTYNEQFF
CDR3nt: TGTGCCAGTAGCACGACTAGCGGTACGTACAATGAGCAGTTCTTC

d_gene: TRBD1
abundance: NA
j_gene: TRBJ1-3
v_gene: TRBV6-5
CDR3aa: CGTQGANGNTIYF
CDR3nt: TGTGGGACACAGGGGGCCAATGGAAACACCATATATTTT

d_gene: NA
abundance: NA
j_gene: TRBJ2-3
v_gene: TRBV12-3/TRBV12-4
CDR3aa: CASGSLSTDTQYF
CDR3nt: TGTGCCAGTGGGTCGTTGAGCACAGATACGCAGTATTTT

d_gene: NA
abundance: NA
j_gene: TRBJ1-6
v_gene: TRBV9
CDR3aa: CASSFFGGAGESPLHF
CDR3nt: TGTGCCAGCAGCTTCTTTGGGGGCGCTGGGGAATCACCCCTCCACTTT

d_gene: TRBD1
abundance: NA
j_gene: TRBJ1-2
v_gene: TRBV5-6
CDR3aa: CASSPRTGYGYTF
CDR3nt: TGTGCCAGCAGCCCAAGGACAGGATATGGCTACACCTTC

d_gene: TRBD1
abundance: NA
j_gene: TRBJ1-5
v_gene: TRBV7-9
CDR3aa: CASSLAKTGSDQPQHF
CDR3nt: TGTGCCAGCAGCTTAGCTAAGACAGGGTCGGATCAGCCCCAGCATTTT

d_gene: NA
abundance: once
j_gene: TRBJ1-6
v_gene: TRBV19
CDR3aa: CASSSRDTYNSPLHF
CDR3nt: TGTGCCAGTAGTTCGAGGGACACGTATAATTCACCCCTCCACTTT

d_gene: NA
abundance: NA
j_gene: TRBJ2-1
v_gene: TRBV9
CDR3aa: CASSLNYNEQFF
CDR3nt: TGTGCCAGCAGTCTAAATTACAATGAGCAGTTCTTC

d_gene: NA
abundance: few
j_gene: TRBJ1-2
v_gene: TRBV7-6
CDR3aa: CASSTGTGRGYTF
CDR3nt: TGTGCCAGCAGTACTGGGACGGGACGCGGCTACACCTTC

d_gene: NA
abundance: NA
j_gene: TRBJ1-5
v_gene: TRBV27
CDR3aa: CASSSSSNQPQHF
CDR3nt: TGTGCCAGCAGTTCTTCCAGCAATCAGCCCCAGCATTTT

d_gene: TRBD1
abundance: NA
j_gene: TRBJ1-4
v_gene: TRBV11-2
CDR3aa: CASSLDRWTGLSATNEKLFF
CDR3nt: TGTGCCAGCAGCTTAGATCGATGGACAGGGCTATCTGCAACTAATGAAAAACTGTTTTTT

d_gene: NA
abundance: NA
j_gene: TRBJ2-6
v_gene: TRBV15
CDR3aa: CATSRGDGANVLTF
CDR3nt: TGTGCCACCAGCAGAGGGGATGGGGCCAACGTCCTGACTTTC

d_gene: NA
abundance: NA
j_gene: TRBJ2-3
v_gene: TRBV5-1
CDR3aa: CASSFRPAGTDTQYF
CDR3nt: TGCGCCAGCAGCTTTCGCCCGGCGGGGACAGATACGCAGTATTTT

d_gene: TRBD1
abundance: NA
j_gene: TRBJ1-1
v_gene: TRBV19
CDR3aa: CASSGQGMYTEAFF
CDR3nt: TGTGCCAGTAGTGGACAGGGAATGTACACTGAAGCTTTCTTT

d_gene: NA
abundance: NA
j_gene: TRBJ1-1
v_gene: TRBV11-1
CDR3aa: CASSYFDLRGNTEAFF
CDR3nt: TGTGCCAGCAGCTACTTTGACCTTCGCGGGAACACTGAAGCTTTCTTT

d_gene: NA
abundance: NA
j_gene: TRBJ1-1
v_gene: TRBV5-6
CDR3aa: CASSLGAGDKFEF
CDR3nt: TGTGCCAGCAGCTTGGGGGCCGGGGACAAATTCGAGTTT

d_gene: NA
abundance: NA
j_gene: TRBJ1-4
v_gene: TRBV7-2
CDR3aa: CASSLASATNEKLFF
CDR3nt: TGTGCCAGCAGCTTAGCATCGGCAACTAATGAAAAACTGTTTTTT

d_gene: NA
abundance: NA
j_gene: TRBJ2-5
v_gene: TRBV29-1
CDR3aa: CSVRDGRGETQYF
CDR3nt: TGCAGCGTCCGGGACGGCAGGGGAGAGACCCAGTACTTC

d_gene: TRBD2
abundance: NA
j_gene: TRBJ2-5
v_gene: TRBV7-8
CDR3aa: CASSLAVAGGGETQYF
CDR3nt: TGTGCCAGCAGCTTAGCGGTAGCGGGAGGGGGCGAGACCCAGTACTTC

d_gene: TRBD2
abundance: few
j_gene: TRBJ2-7
v_gene: TRBV6-4
CDR3aa: CASSDLAGGYEQYF
CDR3nt: TGTGCCAGCAGTGATCTAGCGGGAGGCTACGAGCAGTACTTC

d_gene: NA
abundance: NA
j_gene: TRBJ2-7
v_gene: TRBV28
CDR3aa: CASSLSLYEQYF
CDR3nt: TGTGCCAGCAGTTTATCGCTTTACGAGCAGTACTTC

d_gene: NA
abundance: NA
j_gene: TRBJ2-5
v_gene: TRBV28
CDR3aa: CASSLGVQETQYF
CDR3nt: TGTGCCAGCAGTTTAGGCGTTCAAGAGACCCAGTACTTC

d_gene: NA
abundance: NA
j_gene: TRBJ1-1
v_gene: TRBV5-6
CDR3aa: CASSVPGLGTEAFF
CDR3nt: TGTGCCAGCAGCGTTCCAGGGTTAGGCACTGAAGCTTTCTTT

d_gene: TRBD1
abundance: NA
j_gene: TRBJ1-1
v_gene: TRBV9
CDR3aa: CASSPIGAGGTEAFF
CDR3nt: TGTGCCAGCAGCCCAATCGGCGCAGGGGGCACTGAAGCTTTCTTT

d_gene: NA
abundance: NA
j_gene: TRBJ2-5
v_gene: TRBV4-1
CDR3aa: CASSQDGAPETQYF
CDR3nt: TGCGCCAGCAGCCAAGATGGGGCACCAGAGACCCAGTACTTC

d_gene: NA
abundance: NA
j_gene: TRBJ1-1
v_gene: TRBV7-9
CDR3aa: CASNQVGMNTEAFF
CDR3nt: TGTGCCAGCAACCAAGTGGGGATGAACACTGAAGCTTTCTTT

d_gene: NA
abundance: NA
j_gene: TRBJ1-2
v_gene: TRBV3-1/TRBV3-2
CDR3aa: CASSQGAAGAYGYTF
CDR3nt: TGTGCCAGCAGCCAAGGTGCAGCGGGGGCCTATGGCTACACCTTC

d_gene: TRBD2
abundance: NA
j_gene: TRBJ2-3
v_gene: TRBV5-1
CDR3aa: CASSLDGGGAADTQYF
CDR3nt: TGCGCCAGCAGCTTGGATGGCGGGGGGGCCGCAGATACGCAGTATTTT

d_gene: TRBD1
abundance: medium-sized
j_gene: TRBJ1-4
v_gene: TRBV18
CDR3aa: CASSPGTGREKLFF
CDR3nt: TGTGCCAGCTCACCCGGGACAGGGAGAGAAAAACTGTTTTTT

d_gene: NA
abundance: NA
j_gene: TRBJ1-3
v_gene: TRBV10-3
CDR3aa: CAISLDSGNTIYF
CDR3nt: TGTGCCATCAGTTTAGACAGCGGAAACACCATATATTTT

d_gene: NA
abundance: NA
j_gene: TRBJ1-1
v_gene: TRBV6-5
CDR3aa: CASSPRRGAGTEAFF
CDR3nt: TGTGCCAGCTCCCCTCGGAGGGGGGCAGGGACTGAAGCTTTCTTT

d_gene: NA
abundance: NA
j_gene: TRBJ1-1
v_gene: TRBV9
CDR3aa: CASSLLPAGNTEAFF
CDR3nt: TGTGCCAGCAGCTTACTCCCGGCAGGGAACACTGAAGCTTTCTTT

d_gene: NA
abundance: NA
j_gene: TRBJ1-1
v_gene: TRBV10-3
CDR3aa: CAISEKRDIIRGTEAFF
CDR3nt: TGTGCCATCAGTGAGAAAAGGGACATTATCAGGGGCACTGAAGCTTTCTTT

d_gene: NA
abundance: NA
j_gene: TRBJ2-1
v_gene: TRBV11-2
CDR3aa: CASSLGQGIHNEQFF
CDR3nt: TGTGCCAGCAGCTTAGGCCAGGGGATCCACAATGAGCAGTTCTTC

d_gene: NA
abundance: NA
j_gene: TRBJ2-5
v_gene: TRBV5-5
CDR3aa: CASSSERGSRGTQYF
CDR3nt: TGTGCCAGCAGCTCCGAACGGGGGAGCCGAGGGACCCAGTACTTC

d_gene: NA
abundance: NA
j_gene: TRBJ1-5
v_gene: TRBV7-9
CDR3aa: CASSLQGSSNQPQHF
CDR3nt: TGTGCCAGCAGCTTGCAGGGGTCTAGCAATCAGCCCCAGCATTTT

d_gene: TRBD1
abundance: NA
j_gene: TRBJ1-5
v_gene: TRBV19
CDR3aa: CASLDREVSQPQHF
CDR3nt: TGTGCCAGCCTTGACAGGGAGGTCAGTCAGCCCCAGCATTTT

d_gene: TRBD1
abundance: once
j_gene: TRBJ1-4
v_gene: TRBV30
CDR3aa: CAWAAGQSNEKLFF
CDR3nt: TGTGCCTGGGCGGCGGGACAGAGTAATGAAAAACTGTTTTTT

d_gene: TRBD1
abundance: NA
j_gene: TRBJ1-5
v_gene: TRBV10-3
CDR3aa: CAISESPWATGGFNQPQHF
CDR3nt: TGTGCCATCAGTGAGTCGCCCTGGGCGACAGGGGGCTTTAATCAGCCCCAGCATTTT

d_gene: NA
abundance: NA
j_gene: TRBJ2-7
v_gene: TRBV10-3
CDR3aa: CAISGNYEQYF
CDR3nt: TGTGCCATCAGTGGTAACTACGAGCAGTACTTC

d_gene: TRBD1
abundance: NA
j_gene: TRBJ1-1
v_gene: TRBV5-1
CDR3aa: CASSHRQGLGVGTEAFF
CDR3nt: TGCGCCAGCAGCCACAGACAGGGTCTCGGGGTGGGCACTGAAGCTTTCTTT

d_gene: NA
abundance: NA
j_gene: TRBJ2-4
v_gene: TRBV2
CDR3aa: CASSELPGQAGLAKNIQYF
CDR3nt: TGTGCCAGCAGTGAATTGCCCGGCCAGGCGGGGTTAGCCAAAAACATTCAGTACTTC

d_gene: NA
abundance: NA
j_gene: TRBJ1-5
v_gene: TRBV12-3/TRBV12-4
CDR3aa: CATRSGGNQPQHF
CDR3nt: TGTGCCACCAGGTCTGGGGGCAATCAGCCCCAGCATTTT

d_gene: NA
abundance: NA
j_gene: TRBJ2-1
v_gene: TRBV29-1
CDR3aa: CSVEEPGNEQFF
CDR3nt: TGCAGCGTTGAGGAGCCGGGCAATGAGCAGTTCTTC

d_gene: NA
abundance: once
j_gene: TRBJ2-7
v_gene: TRBV7-2
CDR3aa: CASSLGGSGSSYEQYF
CDR3nt: TGTGCCAGCAGCTTAGGGGGGTCAGGGAGCTCCTACGAGCAGTACTTC

d_gene: NA
abundance: NA
j_gene: TRBJ1-5
v_gene: TRBV28
CDR3aa: CASTRSNQPQHF
CDR3nt: TGTGCCAGTACGCGGAGCAATCAGCCCCAGCATTTT

d_gene: TRBD1
abundance: NA
j_gene: TRBJ1-5
v_gene: TRBV6-5
CDR3aa: CAGQGARNQPQHF
CDR3nt: TGTGCCGGCCAGGGGGCGCGGAATCAGCCCCAGCATTTT

d_gene: NA
abundance: NA
j_gene: TRBJ2-7
v_gene: TRBV28
CDR3aa: CASSHRLGSYEQYF
CDR3nt: TGTGCCAGCAGTCACCGACTGGGCTCCTACGAGCAGTACTTC

d_gene: NA
abundance: NA
j_gene: TRBJ1-5
v_gene: TRBV19
CDR3aa: CASTDSYSNQPQHF
CDR3nt: TGTGCCAGTACGGACAGTTATAGCAATCAGCCCCAGCATTTT

d_gene: NA
abundance: NA
j_gene: TRBJ1-4
v_gene: TRBV9
CDR3aa: CASSVRGEKLFF
CDR3nt: TGTGCCAGCAGCGTACGGGGGGAAAAACTGTTTTTT

d_gene: NA
abundance: NA
j_gene: TRBJ1-3
v_gene: TRBV7-6
CDR3aa: CASSPTLSGNTIYF
CDR3nt: TGTGCCAGCAGCCCGACACTGTCTGGAAACACCATATATTTT

d_gene: NA
abundance: once
j_gene: TRBJ2-7
v_gene: TRBV7-8
CDR3aa: CASSFTRVRGHEQYF
CDR3nt: TGTGCCAGCAGCTTTACTCGGGTCAGGGGCCACGAGCAGTACTTC

d_gene: NA
abundance: once
j_gene: TRBJ2-1
v_gene: TRBV20-1
CDR3aa: CSVWGGNEQFF
CDR3nt: TGCAGTGTTTGGGGCGGCAATGAGCAGTTCTTC

d_gene: NA
abundance: NA
j_gene: TRBJ1-1
v_gene: TRBV30
CDR3aa: CAWSPDSLGTEAFF
CDR3nt: TGTGCCTGGAGTCCGGACAGTTTGGGGACTGAAGCTTTCTTT

d_gene: TRBD1
abundance: NA
j_gene: TRBJ2-2
v_gene: TRBV4-2
CDR3aa: CASSPRGQGDANTGELFF
CDR3nt: TGTGCCAGCAGCCCCCGGGGACAGGGAGACGCGAACACCGGGGAGCTGTTTTTT

d_gene: NA
abundance: once
j_gene: TRBJ1-1
v_gene: TRBV12-3/TRBV12-4
CDR3aa: CASSFEDSEAFF
CDR3nt: TGTGCCAGCAGTTTCGAGGACAGTGAAGCTTTCTTT

d_gene: NA
abundance: NA
j_gene: TRBJ1-1
v_gene: TRBV10-3
CDR3aa: CASITRVSAEAFF
CDR3nt: TGTGCCTCCATCACCAGGGTAAGCGCTGAAGCTTTCTTT